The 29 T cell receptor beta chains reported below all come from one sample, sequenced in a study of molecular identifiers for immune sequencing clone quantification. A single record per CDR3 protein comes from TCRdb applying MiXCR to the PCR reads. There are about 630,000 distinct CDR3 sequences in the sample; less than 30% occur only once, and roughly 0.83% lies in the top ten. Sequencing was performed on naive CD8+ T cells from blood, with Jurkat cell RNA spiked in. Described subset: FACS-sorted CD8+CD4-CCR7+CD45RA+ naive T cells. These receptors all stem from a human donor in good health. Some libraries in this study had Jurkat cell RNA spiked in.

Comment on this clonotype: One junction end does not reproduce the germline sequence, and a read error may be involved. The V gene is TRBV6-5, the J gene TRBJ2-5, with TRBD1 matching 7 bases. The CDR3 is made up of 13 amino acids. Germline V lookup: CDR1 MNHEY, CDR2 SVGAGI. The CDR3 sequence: CAGSYSTGETQYF. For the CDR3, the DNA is TGTGCCGGCAGTTACTCGACAGGGGAGACCCAGTACTTC.

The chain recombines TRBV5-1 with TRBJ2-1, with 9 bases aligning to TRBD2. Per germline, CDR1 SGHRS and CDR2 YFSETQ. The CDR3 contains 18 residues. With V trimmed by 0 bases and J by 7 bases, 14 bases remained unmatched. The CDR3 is CASSLEVSGSLGLNEQFF. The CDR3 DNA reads TGCGCCAGCAGCTTGGAGGTTAGCGGGAGCCTCGGGCTGAATGAGCAGTTCTTC.

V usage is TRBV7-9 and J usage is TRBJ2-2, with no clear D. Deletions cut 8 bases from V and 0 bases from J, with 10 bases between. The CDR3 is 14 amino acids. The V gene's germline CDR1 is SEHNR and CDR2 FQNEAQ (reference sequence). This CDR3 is CASASAANTGELFF. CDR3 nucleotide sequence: TGTGCCAGCGCCTCCGCCGCGAACACCGGGGAGCTGTTTTTT.

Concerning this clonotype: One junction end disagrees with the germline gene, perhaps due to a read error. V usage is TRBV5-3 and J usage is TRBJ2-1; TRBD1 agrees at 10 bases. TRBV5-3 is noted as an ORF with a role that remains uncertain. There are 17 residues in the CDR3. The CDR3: CASSSKYRDRGYNEQFF. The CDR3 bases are TGTGCCAGCAGCTCCAAGTACCGGGACAGGGGCTACAATGAGCAGTTCTTC.

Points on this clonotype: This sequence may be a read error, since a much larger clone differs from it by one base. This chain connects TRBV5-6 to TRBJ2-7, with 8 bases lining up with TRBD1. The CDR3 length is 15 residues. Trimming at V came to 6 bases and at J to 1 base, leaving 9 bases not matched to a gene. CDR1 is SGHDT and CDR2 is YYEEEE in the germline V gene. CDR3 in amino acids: CASNPPGQGSYEQYF. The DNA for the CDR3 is TGTGCCAGCAACCCTCCCGGACAGGGTTCCTACGAGCAGTACTTC.

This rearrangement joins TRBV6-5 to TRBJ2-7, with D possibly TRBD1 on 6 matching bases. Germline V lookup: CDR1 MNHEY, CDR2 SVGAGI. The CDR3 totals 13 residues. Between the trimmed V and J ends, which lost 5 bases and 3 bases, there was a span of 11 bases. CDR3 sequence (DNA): TGTGCCAGCAGTGGTGACAGGAACTACGAGCAGTACTTC. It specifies CASSGDRNYEQYF.

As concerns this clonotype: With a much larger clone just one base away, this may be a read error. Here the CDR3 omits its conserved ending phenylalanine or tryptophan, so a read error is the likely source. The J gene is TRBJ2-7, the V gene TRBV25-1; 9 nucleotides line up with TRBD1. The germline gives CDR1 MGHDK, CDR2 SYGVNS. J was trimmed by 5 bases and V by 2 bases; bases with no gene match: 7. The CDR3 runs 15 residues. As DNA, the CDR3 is TGTGCCAGCAGTGAAGGACAGGGGCATTCGAACGAGCAGTACCTC. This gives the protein CASSEGQGHSNEQYL.

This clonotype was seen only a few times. The CDR3 DNA follows: TGTGCCAGCAGCTTATGGGGCGACGGCTACACCTTC. It codes for CASSLWGDGYTF. The chain employs TRBV7-6 and TRBJ1-2; tentative D call: TRBD1 (5 bases). Germline V CDR1 and CDR2: SGHVS, FNYEAQ. CDR3 size: 12 residues. V lost 2 bases and J lost 8, with 9 bases in between. The entire variable domain, with the rest obtained from reference TRBV7-6 and TRBJ1-2, is as follows: GAGVSQSPRYKVTKRGQDVALRCDPISGHVSLYWYRQALGQGPEFLTYFNYEAQQDKSGLPNDRFSAERPEGSISTLTIQRTEQRDSAMYRCASSLWGDGYTFGSGTRLTVV.

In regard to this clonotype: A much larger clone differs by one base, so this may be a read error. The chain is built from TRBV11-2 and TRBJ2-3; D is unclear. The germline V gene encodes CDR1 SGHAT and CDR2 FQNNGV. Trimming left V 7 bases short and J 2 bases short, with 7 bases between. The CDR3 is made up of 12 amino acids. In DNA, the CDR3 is TGTGCCAGCACCCCTAACACAGATACGCAGTATTTT. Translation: CASTPNTDTQYF.

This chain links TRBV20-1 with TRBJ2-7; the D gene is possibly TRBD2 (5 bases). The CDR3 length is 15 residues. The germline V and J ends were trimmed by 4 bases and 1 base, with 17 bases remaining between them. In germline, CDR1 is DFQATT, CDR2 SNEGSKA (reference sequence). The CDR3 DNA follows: TGCAGTGCTATCCCCGACGGTGTAGCGTCCTACGAGCAGTACTTC. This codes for CSAIPDGVASYEQYF.

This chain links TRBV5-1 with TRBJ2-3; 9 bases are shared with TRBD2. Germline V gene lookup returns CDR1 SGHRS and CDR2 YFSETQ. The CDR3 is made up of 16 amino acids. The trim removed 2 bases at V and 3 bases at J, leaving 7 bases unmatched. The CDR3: CASSLNLAGTTDTQYF. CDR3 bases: TGCGCCAGCAGCTTAAACCTAGCGGGAACAACAGATACGCAGTATTTT.

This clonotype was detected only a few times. The CDR3 protein is CASSQGADTEAFF. The DNA of the CDR3 is TGTGCCAGCTCACAGGGGGCGGACACTGAAGCTTTCTTT. The rearrangement uses TRBV19 and TRBJ1-1; 9 nucleotides align to TRBD1. The CDR3 covers 13 residues. The V gene's germline CDR1 is LNHDA and CDR2 SQIVND (reference sequence). Trimming cost V 9 bases and J 3 bases; bases outside gene matches: 5.

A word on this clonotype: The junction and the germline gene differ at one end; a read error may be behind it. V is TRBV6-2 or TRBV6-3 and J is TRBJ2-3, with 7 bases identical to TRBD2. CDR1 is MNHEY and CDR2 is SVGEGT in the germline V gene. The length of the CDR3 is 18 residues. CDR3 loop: CAGSYSTRAGIGTDTQYF. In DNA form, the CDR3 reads TGTGCCGGCAGTTACTCTACTAGAGCGGGAATTGGCACAGATACGCAGTATTTT.

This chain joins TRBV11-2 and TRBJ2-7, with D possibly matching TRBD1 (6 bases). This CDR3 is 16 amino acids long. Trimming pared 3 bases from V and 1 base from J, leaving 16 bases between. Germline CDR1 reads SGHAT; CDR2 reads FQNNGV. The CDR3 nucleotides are TGTGCCAGCAGCTTGTATAGGGGGAGCCGTTCCTACGAGCAGTACTTC. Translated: CASSLYRGSRSYEQYF. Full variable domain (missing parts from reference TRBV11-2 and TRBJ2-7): EAGVAQSPRYKIIEKRQSVAFWCNPISGHATLYWYQQILGQGPKLLIQFQNNGVVDDSQLPKDRFSAERLKGVDSTLKIQPAKLEDSAVYLCASSLYRGSRSYEQYFGPGTRLTVT.

CDR3 sequence (DNA): TGTGCCAGCAGGGGACTCGAGAGCTCCTACGAGCAGTACTTC. Its protein is CASRGLESSYEQYF. The gene calls are TRBV27 and TRBJ2-7, with a weak D call TRBD2 (6 bases). V lost 6 bases and J 0 bases, leaving 12 bases between the germline ends. CDR3 length: 14 amino acids. Germline V CDR1 and CDR2: MNHEY, SMNVEV (reference sequence).

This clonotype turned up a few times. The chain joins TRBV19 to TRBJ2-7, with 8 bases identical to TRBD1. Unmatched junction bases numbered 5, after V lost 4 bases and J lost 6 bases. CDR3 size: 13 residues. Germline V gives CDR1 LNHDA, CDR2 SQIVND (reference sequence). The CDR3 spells CASSKTGVLEQYF. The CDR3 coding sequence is TGTGCCAGTAGTAAGACAGGGGTCCTCGAGCAGTACTTC.

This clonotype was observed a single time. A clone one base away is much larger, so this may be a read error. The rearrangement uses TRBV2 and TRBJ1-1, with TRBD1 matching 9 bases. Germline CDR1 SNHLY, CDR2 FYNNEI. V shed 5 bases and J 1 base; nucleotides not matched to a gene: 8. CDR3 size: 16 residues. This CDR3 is CASSQRGQGKNTEAFF. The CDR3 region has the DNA TGTGCCAGCAGTCAACGCGGACAGGGGAAGAACACTGAAGCTTTCTTT.

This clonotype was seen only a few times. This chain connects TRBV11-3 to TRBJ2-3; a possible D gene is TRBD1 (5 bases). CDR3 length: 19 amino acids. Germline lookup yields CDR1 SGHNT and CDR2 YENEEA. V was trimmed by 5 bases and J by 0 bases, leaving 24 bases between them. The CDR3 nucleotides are TGTGCCAGCAGCCGCCGTGGCGAAACAAAGGGGTCAAGCACAGATACGCAGTATTTT. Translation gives CASSRRGETKGSSTDTQYF.

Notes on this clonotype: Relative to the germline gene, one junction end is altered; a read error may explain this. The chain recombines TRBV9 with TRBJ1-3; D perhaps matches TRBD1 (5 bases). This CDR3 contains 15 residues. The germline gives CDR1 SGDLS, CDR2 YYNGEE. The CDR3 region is CASSVGTGAGSTIYF. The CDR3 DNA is TGTGCCAGCAGCGTAGGTACTGGGGCTGGAAGCACCATATATTTT.

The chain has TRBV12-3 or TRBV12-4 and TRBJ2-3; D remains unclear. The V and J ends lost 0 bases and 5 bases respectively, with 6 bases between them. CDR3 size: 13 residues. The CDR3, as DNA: TGTGCCAGCAGTTTAGCGATGAAAGATACGCAGTATTTT. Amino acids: CASSLAMKDTQYF.

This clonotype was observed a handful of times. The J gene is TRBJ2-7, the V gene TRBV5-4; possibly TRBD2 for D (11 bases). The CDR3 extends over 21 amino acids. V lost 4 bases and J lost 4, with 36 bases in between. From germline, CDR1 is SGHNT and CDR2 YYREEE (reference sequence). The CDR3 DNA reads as TGTGCCAGCAGCCCCTTGGGAGGGACAGGGGTTAGGGGACTAGCGGTTTACGAGCAGTACTTC. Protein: CASSPLGGTGVRGLAVYEQYF.

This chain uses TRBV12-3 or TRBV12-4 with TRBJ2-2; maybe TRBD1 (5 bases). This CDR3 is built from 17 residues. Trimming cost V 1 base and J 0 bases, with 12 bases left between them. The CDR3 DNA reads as TGTGCCAGCAGTTTAGTATTTGGACAAACGAACACCGGGGAGCTGTTTTTT. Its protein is CASSLVFGQTNTGELFF.

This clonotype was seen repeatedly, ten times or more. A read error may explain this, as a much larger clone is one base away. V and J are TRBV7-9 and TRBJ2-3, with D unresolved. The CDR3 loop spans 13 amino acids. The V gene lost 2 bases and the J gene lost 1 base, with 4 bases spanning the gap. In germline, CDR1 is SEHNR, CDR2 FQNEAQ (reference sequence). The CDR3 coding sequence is TGTGCCAGCAGCTTACCGGGCACAGATACGCAGTATTTT. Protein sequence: CASSLPGTDTQYF.

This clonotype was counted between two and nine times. CDR3 DNA sequence: TGTGCCTGGAGTTCAGGGGTGCCCGGCACAGATACGCAGTATTTT. It codes for CAWSSGVPGTDTQYF. V is TRBV30 and J is TRBJ2-3; the D gene is possibly TRBD1 (6 bases). The CDR3 spans 15 residues. Trimming stripped 2 bases from V and 1 base from J, with 13 bases between. Per the germline V gene, CDR1 is GTSNPN and CDR2 is SVGIG (reference sequence).

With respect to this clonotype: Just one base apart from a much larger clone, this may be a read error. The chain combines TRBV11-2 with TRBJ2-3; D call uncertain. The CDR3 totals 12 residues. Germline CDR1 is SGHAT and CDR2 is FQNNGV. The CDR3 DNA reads TGTGCCGGCAGCTTATTCCAAGATACGCAGTATTTT. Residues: CAGSLFQDTQYF. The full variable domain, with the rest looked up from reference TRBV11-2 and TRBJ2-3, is EAGVAQSPRYKIIEKRQSVAFWCNPISGHATLYWYQQILGQGPKLLIQFQNNGVVDDSQLPKDRFSAERLKGVDSTLKIQPAKLEDSAVYLCAGSLFQDTQYFGPGTRLTVL.

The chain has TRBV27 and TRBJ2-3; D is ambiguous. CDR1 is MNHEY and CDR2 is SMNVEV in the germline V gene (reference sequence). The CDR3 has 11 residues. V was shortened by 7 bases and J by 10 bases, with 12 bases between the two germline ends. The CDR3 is CASITAAPQYF. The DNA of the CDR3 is TGTGCCAGCATTACGGCGGCTCCGCAGTATTTT.

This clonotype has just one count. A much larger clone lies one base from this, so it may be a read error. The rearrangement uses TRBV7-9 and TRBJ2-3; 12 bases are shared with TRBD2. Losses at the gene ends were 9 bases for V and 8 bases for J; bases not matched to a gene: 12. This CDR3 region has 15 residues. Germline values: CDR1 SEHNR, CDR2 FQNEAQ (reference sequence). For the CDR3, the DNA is TGTGCCAGTATGACTAGCGGGAGTGCCGGAGCTACGCAGTATTTT. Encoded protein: CASMTSGSAGATQYF.

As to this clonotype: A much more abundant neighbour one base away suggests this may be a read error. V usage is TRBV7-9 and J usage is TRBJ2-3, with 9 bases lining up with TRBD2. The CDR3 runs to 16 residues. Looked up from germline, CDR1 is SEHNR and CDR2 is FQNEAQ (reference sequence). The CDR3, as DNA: TGTGCCAGCAGCCCAGGAGCGGGAGGCACCACAGAAACGCAGTATTTT. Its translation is CASSPGAGGTTETQYF.

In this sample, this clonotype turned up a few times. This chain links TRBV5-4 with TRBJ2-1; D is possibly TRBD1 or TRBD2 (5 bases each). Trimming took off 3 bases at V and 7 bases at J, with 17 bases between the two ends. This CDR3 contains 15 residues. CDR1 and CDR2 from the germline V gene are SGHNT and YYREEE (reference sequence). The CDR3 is CASSWGTVWGNEQFF. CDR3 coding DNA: TGTGCCAGCAGCTGGGGGACGGTCTGGGGGAATGAGCAGTTCTTC.